The T cell receptor beta chain under discussion was sequenced for a study of OX40 agonist ivuxolimab in advanced cancers. Method: immunoSEQ multiplex PCR; TCRdb's copy keeps in-frame clones and lacks some. The data show around 73,000 clones, 70% to 90% seen once. CDR1 and CDR2 from the germline V gene are SGHNT and YYREEE (reference sequence). Trimming took 1 base from V and 4 from J, leaving 18 bases between them. This CDR3 contains 17 residues. The sequenced sample was CD4+ or CD8+ T cells sorted from blood, obtained in a trial of the OX40 agonist ivuxolimab. V usage is TRBV5-4 and J usage is TRBJ2-1; possible D gene TRBD1, 5 bases. The receptor comes from an adult with an advanced solid tumor such as melanoma, head and neck, liver or kidney cancer. This CDR3 reads CASSLWVGPQIYNEQFF. The CDR3 DNA is TGTGCCAGCAGCTTGTGGGTGGGGCCCCAAATTTACAATGAGCAGTTCTTC.